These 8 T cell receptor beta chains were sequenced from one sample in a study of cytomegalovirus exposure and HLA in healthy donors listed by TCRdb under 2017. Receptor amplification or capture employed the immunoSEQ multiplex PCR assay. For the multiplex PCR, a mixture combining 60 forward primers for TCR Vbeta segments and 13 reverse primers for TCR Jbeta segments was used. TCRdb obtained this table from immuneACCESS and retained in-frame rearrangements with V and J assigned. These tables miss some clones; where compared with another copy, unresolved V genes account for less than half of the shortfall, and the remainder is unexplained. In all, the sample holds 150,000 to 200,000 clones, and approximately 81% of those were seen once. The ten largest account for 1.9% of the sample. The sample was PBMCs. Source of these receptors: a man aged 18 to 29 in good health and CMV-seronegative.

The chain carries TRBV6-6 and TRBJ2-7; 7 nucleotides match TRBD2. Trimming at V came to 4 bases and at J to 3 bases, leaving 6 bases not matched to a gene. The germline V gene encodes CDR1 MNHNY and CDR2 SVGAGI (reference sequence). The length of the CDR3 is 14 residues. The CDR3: CASSLGGRSYEQYF. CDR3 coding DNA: TGTGCCAGCAGTTTGGGCGGGAGAAGCTACGAGCAGTACTTC.

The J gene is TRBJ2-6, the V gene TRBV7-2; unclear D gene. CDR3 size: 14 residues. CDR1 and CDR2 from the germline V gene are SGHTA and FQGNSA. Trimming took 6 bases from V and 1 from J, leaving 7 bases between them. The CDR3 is CASRYSSGANVLTF. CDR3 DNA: TGTGCCAGCAGATACAGTTCTGGGGCCAACGTCCTGACTTTC.

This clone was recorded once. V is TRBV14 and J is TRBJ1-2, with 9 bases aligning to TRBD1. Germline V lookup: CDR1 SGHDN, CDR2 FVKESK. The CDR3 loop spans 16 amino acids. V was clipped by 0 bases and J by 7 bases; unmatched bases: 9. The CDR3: CASSQDSHWTGVGYTF. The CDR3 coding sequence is TGTGCCAGCAGCCAAGATAGCCACTGGACAGGGGTTGGCTACACCTTC.

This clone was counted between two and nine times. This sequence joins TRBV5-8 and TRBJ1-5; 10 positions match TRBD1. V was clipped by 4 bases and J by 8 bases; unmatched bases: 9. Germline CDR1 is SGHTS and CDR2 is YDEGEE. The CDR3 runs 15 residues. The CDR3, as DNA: TGTGCCAGCAGCGGGGGGACAGGGGAGGGAAAGCCCCAGCATTTT. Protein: CASSGGTGEGKPQHF.

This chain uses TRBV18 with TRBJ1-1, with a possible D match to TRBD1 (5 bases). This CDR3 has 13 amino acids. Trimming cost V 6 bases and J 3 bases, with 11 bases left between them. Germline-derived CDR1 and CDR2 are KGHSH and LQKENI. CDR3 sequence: CASSQGSDTEAFF. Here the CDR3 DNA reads TGTGCCAGCTCCCAGGGTTCGGACACTGAAGCTTTCTTT.

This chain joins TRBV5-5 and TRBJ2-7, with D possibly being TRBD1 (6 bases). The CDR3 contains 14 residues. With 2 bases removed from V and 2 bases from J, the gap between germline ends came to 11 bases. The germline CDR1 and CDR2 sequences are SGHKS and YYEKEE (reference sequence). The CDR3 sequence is CASSFTGTPYEQYF. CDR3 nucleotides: TGTGCCAGCAGCTTCACAGGGACACCCTACGAGCAGTACTTC.

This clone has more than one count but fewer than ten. The CDR3 sequence: CASRQTASYEQYF. The CDR3 DNA is TGTGCCAGCAGACAGACCGCCTCCTACGAGCAGTACTTC. The chain recombines TRBV28 with TRBJ2-7; D unclear. Germline V lookup: CDR1 MDHEN, CDR2 SYDVKM. The CDR3 is 13 residues long. Trimming shortened V by 6 bases and J by 0 bases, and 9 bases separated the two germline ends.

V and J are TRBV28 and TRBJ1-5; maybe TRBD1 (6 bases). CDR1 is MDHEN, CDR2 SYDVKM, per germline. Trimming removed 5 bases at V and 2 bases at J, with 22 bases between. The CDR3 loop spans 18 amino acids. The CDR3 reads CASSPRKWGEGGNQPQHF. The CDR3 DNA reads TGTGCCAGCAGTCCCCGTAAGTGGGGGGAGGGGGGCAATCAGCCCCAGCATTTT. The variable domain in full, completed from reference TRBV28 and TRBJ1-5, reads DVKVTQSSRYLVKRTGEKVFLECVQDMDHENMFWYRQDPGLGLRLIYFSYDVKMKEKGDIPEGYSVSREKKERFSLILESASTNQTSMYLCASSPRKWGEGGNQPQHFGDGTRLSIL.